The sequence of this T cell receptor beta chain was determined in a study of shared clonotypes between healthy human individuals. Findings and limits, study-wide: Clonotype sharing among donors, it was expected, would be affected by sequencing depth.

Of note for this clone: Its antigen is still unknown.

The study drew its donors from healthy HIV-negative adults without recent acute infections or vaccinations. Germline-derived CDR1 and CDR2 are MNHEY and SMNVEV (reference sequence). Trimming pared 4 bases from V and 5 bases from J, leaving 14 bases between. The CDR3 spans 15 residues. It was across several immunoSEQ plates that each subset's genomic DNA was evenly split. Ten immunoSEQ deep assay plates held the unsorted PBMC DNA. Some clones are missing from TCRdb's copy, which holds only in-frame ones; the method was immunoSEQ multiplex PCR. The sample yields 450,000 to 650,000 clones, around 80% seen once.

The clonotype originates from a woman aged 40 to 49 in good health. Some clones in this sample may be carry-over from other donors' samples. The V gene is TRBV27, the J gene TRBJ2-2; D tentatively reads TRBD1 or TRBD2 (5 bases each). The specimen sequenced was PBMCs. CDR3 in amino acids: CASSSSGTPTGELFF. The CDR3 DNA is TGTGCCAGCAGTTCCTCCGGGACCCCAACCGGGGAGCTGTTTTTT.